These 14 T cell receptor beta chains were all obtained from the same sample, sequenced in a study of blood T cell repertoires in COVID-19 (TCRdb year 2020). Receptor amplification or capture employed the immunoSEQ multiplex PCR assay. TCRdb re-hosts the immuneACCESS table, in-frame sequences only. Its copies lack some clones; in the studies checked, an unresolved V gene accounts for under half of them, and the cause for the rest is not known. The sample contains fewer than 250,000 clones, about 83% of them found a single time. About 2.5% of the sample is in the top ten clones. The sample consisted of peripheral blood. These receptors originate from a woman between 40 and 50 years old with active or convalescent COVID-19.

The V gene is TRBV15, the J gene TRBJ1-1; 9 nucleotides agree with TRBD1. The trim removed 7 bases at V and 5 bases at J, leaving 5 bases unmatched. Germline V lookup: CDR1 LNHNV, CDR2 YYDKDF (reference sequence). The CDR3 has 13 amino acids. The CDR3 spells CATTDRGRTEAFF. DNA of the CDR3: TGTGCCACCACGGACAGGGGACGGACTGAAGCTTTCTTT.

The chain has TRBV6-9 and TRBJ2-7, with D possibly being TRBD2 (6 bases). The CDR3 totals 13 residues. Germline CDR1 reads MNHGY; CDR2 reads SVAAGI. Trimming left V 9 bases short and J 4 bases short, with 16 bases between. CDR3 loop: CASSPGLGYEQYF. The CDR3 nucleotides read TGTGCCAGTTCACCGGGACTCGGGTACGAGCAGTACTTC.

The J gene is TRBJ2-1, the V gene TRBV24-1; D ambiguous. This CDR3 region has 14 residues. Germline CDR1 is KGHDR and CDR2 is SFDVKD. V lost 5 bases and J 0 bases, leaving 7 bases between the germline ends. In DNA form, the CDR3 reads TGTGCCACCAGTGGCTCCAGCTCCTACAATGAGCAGTTCTTC. This sequence encodes CATSGSSSYNEQFF.

This clone was seen just once. V and J are TRBV19 and TRBJ2-1; possibly TRBD2 for D (6 bases). The CDR3 has 14 residues. Trimming cost V 6 bases and J 3 bases, with 12 bases left between them. The germline V gene encodes CDR1 LNHDA and CDR2 SQIVND (reference sequence). The CDR3 loop is CASRAGTRYNEQFF. The DNA of the CDR3 is TGTGCCAGTAGAGCCGGGACTCGCTACAATGAGCAGTTCTTC.

This chain joins TRBV9 and TRBJ2-2; D is perhaps TRBD1 (5 bases). The length of the CDR3 is 14 residues. With 5 bases removed from V and 5 bases from J, the gap between germline ends came to 13 bases. Germline V lookup: CDR1 SGDLS, CDR2 YYNGEE. In DNA form, the CDR3 reads TGTGCCAGCAGATTGGACATATCTACCGGGGAGCTGTTTTTT. Its translation: CASRLDISTGELFF.

The chain recombines TRBV5-3 with TRBJ1-6; D gene uncertain. TRBV5-3 is flagged as an ORF with uncertain function. The CDR3 is 13 residues long. V lost 4 bases and J 10 bases, leaving 12 bases between the germline ends. In DNA form, the CDR3 reads TGTGCCAGAAGCCGGAACAGATTCTCACCCCTCCACTTT. Its translation: CARSRNRFSPLHF.

This clone has a single count. The chain links TRBV19 to TRBJ2-3; 12 nucleotides match TRBD2. The CDR3 has 15 amino acids. Per the germline V gene, CDR1 is LNHDA and CDR2 is SQIVND (reference sequence). V dropped 7 bases and J dropped 4; count of bases not matched to a gene: 6. The DNA of the CDR3 is TGTGCCAGTACCCCGCTAGCGGGAGGGCCAGATACGCAGTATTTT. It translates to CASTPLAGGPDTQYF.

Comment on this clone: Other DNA sequences of this sample code for an identical CDR3. The V and J genes are TRBV18 and TRBJ1-3, with D perhaps TRBD1 (5 bases). Trimming took 6 bases from V and 0 from J, leaving 9 bases between them. Looked up from germline, CDR1 is KGHSH and CDR2 is LQKENI. The CDR3 is made up of 14 amino acids. The CDR3 is CASSPDSSGNTIYF. The CDR3 coding sequence is TGTGCCAGCTCGCCCGACAGCTCTGGAAACACCATATATTTT.

This clone was seen just once. The CDR3 nucleotides are TGTGCCTGGAGTGTTAACGGGATACATGAGCAGTTCTTC. This gives the protein CAWSVNGIHEQFF. The chain links TRBV30 to TRBJ2-1; weak D call: TRBD2 (5 bases). V lost 0 bases to trimming and J lost 8 bases, with 11 bases between them. Germline CDR1 and CDR2: GTSNPN and SVGIG (reference sequence). The CDR3 totals 13 residues.

The chain joins TRBV9 to TRBJ1-1, with a tentative D call TRBD1 (6 bases). V was shortened by 4 bases and J by 6 bases, with 19 bases between the two germline ends. Germline CDR1 reads SGDLS; CDR2 reads YYNGEE. This CDR3 is built from 15 residues. The CDR3: CASSRTGTPRAEAFF. CDR3 bases: TGTGCCAGCAGCAGAACAGGGACCCCCAGGGCTGAAGCTTTCTTT.

The chain is built from TRBV13 and TRBJ2-3, with 10 bases that match TRBD1. Germline CDR1 reads PRHDT; CDR2 reads FYEKMQ (reference sequence). Germline trimming cut 5 bases from V and 0 bases from J; bases unmatched to any gene: 5. CDR3 length: 16 residues. The CDR3 region is CASSLRDRGSTDTQYF. The CDR3 nucleotides read TGTGCCAGCAGCCTCCGGGACAGGGGTAGCACAGATACGCAGTATTTT.

V is TRBV4-1 and J is TRBJ2-7, with 7 bases fitting TRBD1. Germline V gene data show CDR1 as MGHRA and CDR2 as YSYEKL. J was trimmed by 4 bases and V by 0 bases; bases with no gene match: 6. This CDR3 is 15 amino acids long. The CDR3 DNA follows: TGCGCCAGCAGCCAAGATATGAGGACAGGATACGAGCAGTACTTC. Amino acids: CASSQDMRTGYEQYF.

The chain couples TRBV21-1 to TRBJ1-5; TRBD1 is the table's D call, not checked against the DNA. TRBV21-1 is a pseudogene. The CDR3 extends over 19 amino acids. CDR3 sequence: CASSKSKGNSINSNQPQHF. CDR3 DNA sequence: TGTGCCAGCAGCAAATCTAAGGGGAATTCCATCAATAGCAATCAGCCCCAGCATTTT.

V is TRBV9 and J is TRBJ2-3; tentatively, D is TRBD2 (6 bases). CDR1 is SGDLS and CDR2 is YYNGEE in the germline V gene. Trimming cost V 0 bases and J 1 base, with 12 bases left between them. This CDR3 spans 16 amino acids. The CDR3 DNA reads TGTGCCAGCAGCGTAGACGGGAGAATTGGCACAGATACGCAGTATTTT. Translation: CASSVDGRIGTDTQYF.